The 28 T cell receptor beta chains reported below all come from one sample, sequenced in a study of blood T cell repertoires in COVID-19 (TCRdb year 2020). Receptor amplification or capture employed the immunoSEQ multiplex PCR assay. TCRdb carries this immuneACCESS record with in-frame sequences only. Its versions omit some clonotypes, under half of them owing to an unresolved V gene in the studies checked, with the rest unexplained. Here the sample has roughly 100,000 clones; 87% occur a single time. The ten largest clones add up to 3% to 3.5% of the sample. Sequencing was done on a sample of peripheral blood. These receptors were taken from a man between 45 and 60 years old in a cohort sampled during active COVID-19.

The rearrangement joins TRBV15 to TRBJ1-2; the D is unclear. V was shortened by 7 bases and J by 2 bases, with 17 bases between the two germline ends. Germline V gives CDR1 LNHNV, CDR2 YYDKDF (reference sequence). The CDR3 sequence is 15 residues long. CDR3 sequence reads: CATTSRRTGNYGYTF. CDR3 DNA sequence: TGTGCCACCACGTCCCGGAGGACGGGAAACTATGGCTACACCTTC.

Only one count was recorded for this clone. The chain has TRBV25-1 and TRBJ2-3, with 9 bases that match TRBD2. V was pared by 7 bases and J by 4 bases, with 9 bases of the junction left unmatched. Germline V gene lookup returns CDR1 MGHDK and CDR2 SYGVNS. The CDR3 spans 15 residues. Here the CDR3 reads CASTWGLAGADTQYF. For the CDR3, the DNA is TGTGCCAGCACTTGGGGACTAGCCGGGGCAGATACGCAGTATTTT.

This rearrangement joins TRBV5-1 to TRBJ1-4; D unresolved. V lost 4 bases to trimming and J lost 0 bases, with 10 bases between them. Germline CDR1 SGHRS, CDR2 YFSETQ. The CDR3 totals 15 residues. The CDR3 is CASSPGFATNEKLFF. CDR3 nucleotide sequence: TGCGCCAGCAGCCCGGGGTTTGCAACTAATGAAAAACTGTTTTTT.

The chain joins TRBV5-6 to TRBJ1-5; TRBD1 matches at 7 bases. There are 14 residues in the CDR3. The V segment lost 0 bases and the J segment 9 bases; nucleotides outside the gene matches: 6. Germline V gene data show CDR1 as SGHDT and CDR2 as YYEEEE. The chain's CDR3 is CASSLDRGGTPQHF. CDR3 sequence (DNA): TGTGCCAGCAGCTTGGACAGGGGAGGTACGCCCCAGCATTTT.

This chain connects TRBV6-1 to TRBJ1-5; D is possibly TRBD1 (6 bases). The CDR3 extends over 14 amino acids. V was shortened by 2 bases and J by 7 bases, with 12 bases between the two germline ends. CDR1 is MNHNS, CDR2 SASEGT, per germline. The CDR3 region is CASSEWGGDQPQHF. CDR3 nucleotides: TGTGCCAGCAGTGAATGGGGGGGCGACCAGCCCCAGCATTTT.

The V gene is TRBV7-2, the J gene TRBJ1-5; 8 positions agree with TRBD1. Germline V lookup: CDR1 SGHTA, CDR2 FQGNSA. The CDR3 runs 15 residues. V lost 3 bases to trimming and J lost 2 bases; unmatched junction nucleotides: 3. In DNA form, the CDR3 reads TGTGCCAGCAGCTTTACAGGGGGTGGCAATCAGCCCCAGCATTTT. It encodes CASSFTGGGNQPQHF.

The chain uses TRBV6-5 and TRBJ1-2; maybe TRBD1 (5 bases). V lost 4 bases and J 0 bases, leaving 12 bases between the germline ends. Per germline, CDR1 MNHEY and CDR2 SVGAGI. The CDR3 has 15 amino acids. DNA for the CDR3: TGTGCCAGCAGTTTCAGGGTTGATGCTAACTATGGCTACACCTTC. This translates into CASSFRVDANYGYTF.

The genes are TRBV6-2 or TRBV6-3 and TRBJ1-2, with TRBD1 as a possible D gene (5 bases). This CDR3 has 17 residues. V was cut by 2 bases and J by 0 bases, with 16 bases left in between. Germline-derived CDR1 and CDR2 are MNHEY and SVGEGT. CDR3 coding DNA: TGTGCCAGCAGTTACCCGACAGTCTACCTAGCTAACTATGGCTACACCTTC. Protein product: CASSYPTVYLANYGYTF.

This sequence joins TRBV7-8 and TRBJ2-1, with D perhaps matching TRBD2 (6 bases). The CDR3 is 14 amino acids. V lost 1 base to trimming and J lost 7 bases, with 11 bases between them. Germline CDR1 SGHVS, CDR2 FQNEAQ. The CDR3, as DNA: TGTGCCAGCAGCTTAGATGGAGGGAAGAATGAGCAGTTCTTC. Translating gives CASSLDGGKNEQFF.

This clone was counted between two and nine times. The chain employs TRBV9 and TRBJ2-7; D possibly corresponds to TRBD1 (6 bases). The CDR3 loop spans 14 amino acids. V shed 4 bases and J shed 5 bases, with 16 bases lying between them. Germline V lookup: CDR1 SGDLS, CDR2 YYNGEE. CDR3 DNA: TGTGCCAGCAGCCTGAGGGACACCCCACACGAGCAGTACTTC. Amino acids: CASSLRDTPHEQYF.

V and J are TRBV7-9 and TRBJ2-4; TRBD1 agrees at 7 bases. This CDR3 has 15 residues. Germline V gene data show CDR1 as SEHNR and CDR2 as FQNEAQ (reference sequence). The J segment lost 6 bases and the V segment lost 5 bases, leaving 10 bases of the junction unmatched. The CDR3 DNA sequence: TGTGCCAGCAGCCAGAACAGGGGTCGAGGAAACATTCAGTACTTC. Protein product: CASSQNRGRGNIQYF.

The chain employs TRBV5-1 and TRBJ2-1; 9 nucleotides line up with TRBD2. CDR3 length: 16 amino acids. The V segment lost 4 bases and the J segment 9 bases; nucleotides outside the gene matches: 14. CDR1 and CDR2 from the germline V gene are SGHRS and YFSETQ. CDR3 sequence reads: CASSPQGVAGVSEQFF. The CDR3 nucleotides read TGCGCCAGCAGCCCGCAGGGGGTAGCGGGGGTTTCTGAGCAGTTCTTC.

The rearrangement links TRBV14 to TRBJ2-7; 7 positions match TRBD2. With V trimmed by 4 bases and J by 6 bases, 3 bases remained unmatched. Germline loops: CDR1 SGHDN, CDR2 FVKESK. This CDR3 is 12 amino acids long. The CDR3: CASSRGSFEQYF. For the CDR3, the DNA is TGTGCCAGCAGCCGCGGGAGCTTCGAGCAGTACTTC.

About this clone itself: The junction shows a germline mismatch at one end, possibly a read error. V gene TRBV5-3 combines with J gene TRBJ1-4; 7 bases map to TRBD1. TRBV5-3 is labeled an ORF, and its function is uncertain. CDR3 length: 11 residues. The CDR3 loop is CARSLGPGQIF. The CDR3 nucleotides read TGTGCCAGAAGCTTGGGGCCGGGACAGATTTTT.

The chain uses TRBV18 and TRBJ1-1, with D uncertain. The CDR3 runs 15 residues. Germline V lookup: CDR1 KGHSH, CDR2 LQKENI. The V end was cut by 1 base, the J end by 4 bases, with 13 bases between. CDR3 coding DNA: TGTGCCAGCTCACCACTACGGGGTAAGGGCACTGAAGCTTTCTTT. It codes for CASSPLRGKGTEAFF.

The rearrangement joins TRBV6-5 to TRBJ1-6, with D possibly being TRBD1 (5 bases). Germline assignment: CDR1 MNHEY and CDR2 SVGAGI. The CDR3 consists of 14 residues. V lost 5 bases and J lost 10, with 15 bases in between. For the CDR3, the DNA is TGTGCCAGCAGTAGGGGAGGGAGGGCCTCACCCCTCCACTTT. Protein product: CASSRGGRASPLHF.

The CDR3 DNA reads as TGTGCCAGCAGAAACAGGGCCTTGAACACTGAAGCTTTCTTT. Residues: CASRNRALNTEAFF. This chain links TRBV6-5 with TRBJ1-1; tentative D call: TRBD1 (6 bases). Per the germline V gene, CDR1 is MNHEY and CDR2 is SVGAGI. CDR3 length equals 14 residues. V lost 6 bases and J lost 0, with 11 bases in between.

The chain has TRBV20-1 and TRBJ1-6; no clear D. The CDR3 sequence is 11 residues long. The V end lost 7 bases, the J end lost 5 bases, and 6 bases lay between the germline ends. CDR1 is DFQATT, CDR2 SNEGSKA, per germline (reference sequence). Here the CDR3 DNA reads TGCAGTGTACAAGATAATTCACCCCTCCACTTT. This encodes CSVQDNSPLHF.

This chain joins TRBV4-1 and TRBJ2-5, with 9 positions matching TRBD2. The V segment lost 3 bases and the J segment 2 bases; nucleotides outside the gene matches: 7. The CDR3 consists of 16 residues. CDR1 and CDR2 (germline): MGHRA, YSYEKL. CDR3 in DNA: TGCGCCAGCAGCCACGGGGCTAGCGGGGTACAAGAGACCCAGTACTTC. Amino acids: CASSHGASGVQETQYF.

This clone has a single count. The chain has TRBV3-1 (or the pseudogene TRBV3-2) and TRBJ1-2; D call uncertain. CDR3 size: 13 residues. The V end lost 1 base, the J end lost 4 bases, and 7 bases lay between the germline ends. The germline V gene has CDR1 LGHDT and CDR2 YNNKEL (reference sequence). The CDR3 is CASSQVAVYGYTF. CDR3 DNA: TGTGCCAGCAGCCAAGTGGCTGTCTATGGCTACACCTTC.

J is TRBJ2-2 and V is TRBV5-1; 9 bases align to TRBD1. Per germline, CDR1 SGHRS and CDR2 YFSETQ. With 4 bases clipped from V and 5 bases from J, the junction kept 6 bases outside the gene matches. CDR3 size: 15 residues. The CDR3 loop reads CASSEGTGLTGELFF. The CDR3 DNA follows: TGCGCCAGCAGCGAAGGGACAGGGTTAACCGGGGAGCTGTTTTTT. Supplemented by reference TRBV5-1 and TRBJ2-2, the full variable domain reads KAGVTQTPRYLIKTRGQQVTLSCSPISGHRSVSWYQQTPGQGLQFLFEYFSETQRNKGNFPGRFSGRQFSNSRSEMNVSTLELGDSALYLCASSEGTGLTGELFFGEGSRLTVL.

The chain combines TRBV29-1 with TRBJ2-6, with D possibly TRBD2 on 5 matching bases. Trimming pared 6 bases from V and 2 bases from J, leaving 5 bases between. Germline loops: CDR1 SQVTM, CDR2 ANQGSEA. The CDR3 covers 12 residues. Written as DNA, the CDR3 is TGCAGCGTGAGGGCTGGGGCCAACGTCCTGACTTTC. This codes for CSVRAGANVLTF.

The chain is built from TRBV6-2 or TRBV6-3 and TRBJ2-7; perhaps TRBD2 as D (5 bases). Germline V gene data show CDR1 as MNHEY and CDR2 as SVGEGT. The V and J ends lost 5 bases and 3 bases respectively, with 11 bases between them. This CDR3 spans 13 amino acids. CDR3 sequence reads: CASSRGLNYEQYF. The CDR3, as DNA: TGTGCCAGCAGTCGAGGGCTCAACTACGAGCAGTACTTC.

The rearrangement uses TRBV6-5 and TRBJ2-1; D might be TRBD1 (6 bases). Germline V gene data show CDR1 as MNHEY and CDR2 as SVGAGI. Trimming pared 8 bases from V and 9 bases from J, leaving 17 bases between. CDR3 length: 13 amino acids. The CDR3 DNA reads TGTGCCAGCGACGATACAGGGTTTGGTGAGCAGTTCTTC. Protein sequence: CASDDTGFGEQFF.

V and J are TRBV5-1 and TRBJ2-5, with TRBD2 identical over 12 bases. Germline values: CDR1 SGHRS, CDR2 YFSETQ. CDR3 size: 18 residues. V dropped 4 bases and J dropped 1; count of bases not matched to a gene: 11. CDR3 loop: CASSLTGTSGSSQETQYF. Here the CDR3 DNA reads TGCGCCAGCAGCCTAACCGGGACTAGCGGGTCGTCCCAAGAGACCCAGTACTTC.

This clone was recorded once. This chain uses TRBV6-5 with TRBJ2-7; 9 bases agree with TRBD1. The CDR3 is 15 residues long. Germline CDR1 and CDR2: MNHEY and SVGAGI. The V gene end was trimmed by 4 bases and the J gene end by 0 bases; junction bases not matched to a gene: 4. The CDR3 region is CASSSGTGHSYEQYF. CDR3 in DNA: TGTGCCAGCAGTTCTGGGACAGGGCACTCCTACGAGCAGTACTTC.

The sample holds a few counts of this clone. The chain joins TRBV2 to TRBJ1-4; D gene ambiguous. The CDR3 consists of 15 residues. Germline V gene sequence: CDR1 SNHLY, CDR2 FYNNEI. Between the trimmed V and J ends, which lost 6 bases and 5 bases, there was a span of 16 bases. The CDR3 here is CASRDPGRGNEKLFF. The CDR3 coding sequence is TGTGCCAGCAGGGACCCTGGGCGGGGAAATGAAAAACTGTTTTTT.

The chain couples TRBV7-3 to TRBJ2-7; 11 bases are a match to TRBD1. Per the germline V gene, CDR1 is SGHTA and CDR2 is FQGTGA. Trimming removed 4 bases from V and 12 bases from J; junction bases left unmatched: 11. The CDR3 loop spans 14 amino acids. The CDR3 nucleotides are TGTGCCAGCAGCTCTCAACCTGGACAGGGGGCACCGTACTTC. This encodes CASSSQPGQGAPYF.